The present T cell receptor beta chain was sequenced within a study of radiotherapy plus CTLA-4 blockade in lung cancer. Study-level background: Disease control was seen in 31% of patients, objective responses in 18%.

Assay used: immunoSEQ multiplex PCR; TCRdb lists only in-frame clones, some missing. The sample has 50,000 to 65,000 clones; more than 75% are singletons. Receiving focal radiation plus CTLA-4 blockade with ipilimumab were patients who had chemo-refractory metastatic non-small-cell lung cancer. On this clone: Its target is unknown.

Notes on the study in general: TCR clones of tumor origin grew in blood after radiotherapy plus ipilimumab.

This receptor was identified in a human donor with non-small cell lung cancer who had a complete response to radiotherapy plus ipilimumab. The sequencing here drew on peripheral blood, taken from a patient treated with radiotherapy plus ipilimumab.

CDR3 sequence (DNA): TGCGCCAGCAGCCCGGGGACAGGGAGGGGAGATACGCAGTATTTT. Residues: CASSPGTGRGDTQYF. The chain couples TRBV5-1 to TRBJ2-3, with 9 bases lining up with TRBD1. Looked up from germline, CDR1 is SGHRS and CDR2 is YFSETQ. The CDR3 extends over 15 amino acids. V gave up 4 bases and J gave up 5 bases; unmatched junction bases: 8.